One sample yielded the 12 T cell receptor beta chains listed below, sequenced in a study of cytomegalovirus exposure and HLA in healthy donors. 13 Jbeta primers and 60 Vbeta primers were used for the PCR. The repertoire was sequenced with immunoSEQ multiplex PCR; TCRdb's copy has only in-frame clones and lacks some. The sample has about 200,000 clones, about three quarters seen once. Sequencing used PBMCs. The receptors come from a young man in good health and CMV-seronegative.

The V call is TRBV6-1, the J call TRBJ1-2; D not resolved. Germline CDR1 and CDR2: MNHNS and SASEGT. The CDR3 extends over 12 amino acids. V gave up 5 bases and J gave up 5 bases, with 9 bases separating them. The CDR3 coding sequence is TGTGCCAGCAGTAACAACAAATATGGCTACACCTTC. Its translation: CASSNNKYGYTF.

The genes are TRBV27 and TRBJ1-4; D is unclear. The germline V gene has CDR1 MNHEY and CDR2 SMNVEV (reference sequence). The CDR3 extends over 15 amino acids. Trimming cost V 2 bases and J 0 bases, with 7 bases left between them. CDR3 DNA sequence: TGTGCCAGCAGTTTACGGACTGCAACTAATGAAAAACTGTTTTTT. Protein product: CASSLRTATNEKLFF.

V usage is TRBV5-1 and J usage is TRBJ2-5; 14 bases fit TRBD2. The J call may not be correct, given that the DNA end is closer to TRBJ2-7. CDR1 and CDR2 (germline): SGHRS, YFSETQ. This CDR3 has 19 amino acids. In nucleotides, the CDR3 is TGCGCCAGCAGGAGACTACAGGGACTAGCGGGAGAAAGTTTCTACGAGCAGTACTTC. This encodes CASRRLQGLAGESFYEQYF.

V usage is TRBV28 and J usage is TRBJ1-5; 7 nucleotides line up with TRBD1. The V and J ends lost 2 bases and 7 bases, in that order; junction bases with no gene match: 5. In germline, CDR1 is MDHEN, CDR2 SYDVKM. The length of the CDR3 is 14 residues. CDR3 protein: CASSLGSGGQPQHF. Here the CDR3 DNA reads TGTGCCAGCAGTTTAGGGTCAGGGGGGCAGCCCCAGCATTTT.

J is TRBJ2-2 and V is TRBV4-3; 8 bases align to TRBD2. V dropped 0 bases and J dropped 1; count of bases not matched to a gene: 1. The CDR3 spans 16 residues. CDR1 and CDR2 from the germline V gene are LGHNA and YSLEER. In DNA, the CDR3 is TGCGCCAGCAGCCAAGACGGGGGGGGGAACACCGGGGAGCTGTTTTTT. Residues: CASSQDGGGNTGELFF.

This chain links TRBV7-3 with TRBJ2-2, with 9 nucleotides matching TRBD2. J gave up 2 bases and V 2 bases, and 9 bases lay outside the gene matches. This CDR3 spans 18 amino acids. Germline assignment: CDR1 SGHTA and CDR2 FQGTGA. The CDR3 loop is CASSLGGLAGLNTGELFF. For the CDR3, the DNA is TGTGCCAGCAGCTTAGGGGGGCTAGCGGGATTAAACACCGGGGAGCTGTTTTTT.

This clone was counted only a few times. The chain combines TRBV6-5 with TRBJ2-7; 7 bases are a match to TRBD1. The V gene's germline CDR1 is MNHEY and CDR2 SVGAGI. This CDR3 contains 13 residues. V was pared by 5 bases and J by 1 base, with 2 bases of the junction left unmatched. CDR3: CASSVQGSYEQYF. DNA for the CDR3: TGTGCCAGCAGTGTACAGGGGTCCTACGAGCAGTACTTC.

The chain employs TRBV28 and TRBJ2-7; possible D gene TRBD2, 6 bases. The ends were cut back, 3 bases at V and 4 bases at J, with 22 bases in the middle. The germline V gene encodes CDR1 MDHEN and CDR2 SYDVKM. The CDR3 length is 17 residues. The CDR3 reads CASSFPVGGHRFYEQYF. CDR3 DNA sequence: TGTGCCAGCAGTTTTCCTGTAGGAGGGCACCGTTTTTACGAGCAGTACTTC.

The gene calls are TRBV9 and TRBJ1-5; D is perhaps TRBD1 (5 bases). Germline V gene data show CDR1 as SGDLS and CDR2 as YYNGEE. V lost 4 bases, J lost 7 bases, and 18 bases lay in between. There are 15 residues in the CDR3. The CDR3 sequence: CASSPSWGAGQPQHF. CDR3 DNA sequence: TGTGCCAGCAGCCCCTCCTGGGGCGCTGGGCAGCCCCAGCATTTT.

The genes are TRBV9 and TRBJ2-4; maybe TRBD1 (6 bases). The CDR3 sequence is 14 residues long. Germline assignment: CDR1 SGDLS and CDR2 YYNGEE. Trimming took 3 bases from V and 8 from J, leaving 15 bases between them. The CDR3 loop reads CASSAGQLEDIQYF. In DNA, the CDR3 is TGTGCCAGCAGCGCCGGACAGTTGGAAGACATTCAGTACTTC.

The rearrangement links TRBV7-3 to TRBJ2-3, with 15 bases that match TRBD2. The CDR3 contains 17 residues. V dropped 5 bases and J dropped 1; count of bases not matched to a gene: 4. Germline CDR1 is SGHTA and CDR2 is FQGTGA. The CDR3, as DNA: TGTGCCAGCAGCCTAGGACTAGCGGGGGGGCGCACAGATACGCAGTATTTT. Amino acid sequence: CASSLGLAGGRTDTQYF.

The chain uses TRBV30 and TRBJ2-7, with 9 bases aligning to TRBD2. V was clipped by 0 bases and J by 3 bases; unmatched bases: 15. Germline CDR1 reads GTSNPN; CDR2 reads SVGIG (reference sequence). The CDR3 length is 18 residues. The CDR3 spells CAWSVHLPASGIDYEQYF. As DNA, the CDR3 is TGTGCCTGGAGTGTACACCTCCCGGCTAGCGGGATCGACTACGAGCAGTACTTC.